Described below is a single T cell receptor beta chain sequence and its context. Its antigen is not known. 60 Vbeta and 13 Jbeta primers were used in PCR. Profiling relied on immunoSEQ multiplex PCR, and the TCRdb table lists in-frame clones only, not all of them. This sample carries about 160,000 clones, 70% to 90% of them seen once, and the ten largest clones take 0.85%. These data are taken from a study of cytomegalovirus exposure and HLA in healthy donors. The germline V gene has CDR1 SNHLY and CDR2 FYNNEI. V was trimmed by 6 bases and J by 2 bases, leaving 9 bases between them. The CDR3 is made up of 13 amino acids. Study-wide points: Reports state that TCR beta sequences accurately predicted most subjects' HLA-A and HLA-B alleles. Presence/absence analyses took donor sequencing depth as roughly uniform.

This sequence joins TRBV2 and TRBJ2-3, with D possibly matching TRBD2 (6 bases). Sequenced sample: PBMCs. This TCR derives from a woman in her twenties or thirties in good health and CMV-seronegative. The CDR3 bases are TGTGCCAGCAGAAGCGGGTACACAGATACGCAGTATTTT. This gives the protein CASRSGYTDTQYF.